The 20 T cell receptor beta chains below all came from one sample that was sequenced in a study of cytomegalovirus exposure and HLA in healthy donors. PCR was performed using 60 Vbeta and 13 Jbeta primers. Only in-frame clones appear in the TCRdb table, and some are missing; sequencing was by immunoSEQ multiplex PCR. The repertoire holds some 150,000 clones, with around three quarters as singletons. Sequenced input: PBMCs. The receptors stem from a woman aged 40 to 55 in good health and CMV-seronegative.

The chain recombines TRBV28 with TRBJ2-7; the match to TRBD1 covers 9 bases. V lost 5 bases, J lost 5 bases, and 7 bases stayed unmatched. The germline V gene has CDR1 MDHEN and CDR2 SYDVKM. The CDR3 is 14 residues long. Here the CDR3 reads CASSTPGQGHEQYF. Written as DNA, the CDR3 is TGTGCCAGCAGTACTCCGGGACAGGGCCACGAGCAGTACTTC.

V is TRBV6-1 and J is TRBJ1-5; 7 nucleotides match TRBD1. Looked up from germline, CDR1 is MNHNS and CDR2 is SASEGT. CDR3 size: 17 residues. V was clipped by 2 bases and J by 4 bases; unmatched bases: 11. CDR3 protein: CASSEFSIGTDNQPQHF. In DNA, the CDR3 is TGTGCCAGCAGTGAATTCTCGATCGGGACAGATAATCAGCCCCAGCATTTT.

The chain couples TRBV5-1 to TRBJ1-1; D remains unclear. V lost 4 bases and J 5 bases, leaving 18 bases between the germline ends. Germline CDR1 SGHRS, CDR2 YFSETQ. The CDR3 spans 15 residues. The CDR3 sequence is CASSPPVGGRTEAFF. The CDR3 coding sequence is TGCGCCAGCAGCCCCCCTGTAGGAGGGAGGACTGAAGCTTTCTTT.

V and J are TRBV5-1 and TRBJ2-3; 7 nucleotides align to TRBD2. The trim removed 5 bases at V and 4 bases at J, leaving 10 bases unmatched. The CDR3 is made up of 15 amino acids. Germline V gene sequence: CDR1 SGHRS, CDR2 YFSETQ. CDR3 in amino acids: CASRVEGGPSDTQYF. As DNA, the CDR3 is TGCGCCAGCAGGGTGGAGGGAGGGCCGTCAGATACGCAGTATTTT.

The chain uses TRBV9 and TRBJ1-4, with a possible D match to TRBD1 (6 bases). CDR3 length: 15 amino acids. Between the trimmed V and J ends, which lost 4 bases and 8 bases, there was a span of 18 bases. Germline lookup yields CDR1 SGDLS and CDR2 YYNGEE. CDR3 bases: TGTGCCAGCAGCCCAAGAGGGGGAGTTGGCGAAAAACTGTTTTTT. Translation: CASSPRGGVGEKLFF.

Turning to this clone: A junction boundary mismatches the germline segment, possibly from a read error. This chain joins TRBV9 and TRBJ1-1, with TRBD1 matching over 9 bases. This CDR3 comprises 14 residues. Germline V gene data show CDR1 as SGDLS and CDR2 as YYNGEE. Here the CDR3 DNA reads TGTGCCAGCAACAGGGACAGGGTGAAGACTGAAGCTTTCTTT. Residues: CASNRDRVKTEAFF.

The CDR3 DNA is TGTGCCAGCAGTTACCTCAGGGGGAGTGAGACTGAAGCTTTCTTT. This translates into CASSYLRGSETEAFF. The chain carries TRBV6-5 and TRBJ1-1; 7 positions agree with TRBD1. Germline values: CDR1 MNHEY, CDR2 SVGAGI. CDR3 size: 15 residues. V was pared by 2 bases and J by 5 bases, with 8 bases of the junction left unmatched.

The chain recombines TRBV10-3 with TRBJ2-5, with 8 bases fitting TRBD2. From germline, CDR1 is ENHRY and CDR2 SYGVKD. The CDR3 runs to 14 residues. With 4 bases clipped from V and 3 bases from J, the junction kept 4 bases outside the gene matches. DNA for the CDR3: TGTGCCATCAGTGTCCGGGGGGGGGAAGAGACCCAGTACTTC. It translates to CAISVRGGEETQYF.

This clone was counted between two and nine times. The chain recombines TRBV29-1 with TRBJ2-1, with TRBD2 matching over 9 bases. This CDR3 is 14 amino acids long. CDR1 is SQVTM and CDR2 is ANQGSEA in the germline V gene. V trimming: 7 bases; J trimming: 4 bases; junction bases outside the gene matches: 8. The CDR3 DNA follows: TGCAGCGGGGGACTAGCAGGAGGGTACAATGAGCAGTTCTTC. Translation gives CSGGLAGGYNEQFF.

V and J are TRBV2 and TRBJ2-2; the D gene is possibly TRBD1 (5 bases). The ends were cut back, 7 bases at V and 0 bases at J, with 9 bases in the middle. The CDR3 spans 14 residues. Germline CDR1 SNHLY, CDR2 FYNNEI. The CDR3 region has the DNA TGTGCCAGCATGGCAGGGACGAACACCGGGGAGCTGTTTTTT. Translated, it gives CASMAGTNTGELFF.

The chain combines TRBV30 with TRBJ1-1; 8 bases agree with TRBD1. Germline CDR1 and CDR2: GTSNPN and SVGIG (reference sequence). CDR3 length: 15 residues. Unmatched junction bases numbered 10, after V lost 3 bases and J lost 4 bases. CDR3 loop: CAWRGRDRQVTEAFF. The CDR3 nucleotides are TGTGCCTGGAGAGGGAGGGACAGGCAAGTCACTGAAGCTTTCTTT.

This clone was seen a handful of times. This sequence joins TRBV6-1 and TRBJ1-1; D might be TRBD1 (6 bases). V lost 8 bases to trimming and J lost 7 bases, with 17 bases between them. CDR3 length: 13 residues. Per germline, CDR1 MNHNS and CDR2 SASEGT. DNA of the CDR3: TGTGCCAGCCGCCCCTCAGGGGTAGGTGAAGCTTTCTTT. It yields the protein CASRPSGVGEAFF.

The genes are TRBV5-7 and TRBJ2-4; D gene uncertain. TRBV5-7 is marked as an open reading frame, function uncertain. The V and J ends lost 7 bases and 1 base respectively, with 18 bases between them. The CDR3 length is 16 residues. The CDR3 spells CASPLGRPRAKNIQYF. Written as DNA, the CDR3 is TGTGCCAGCCCCCTAGGCAGACCCCGGGCCAAAAACATTCAGTACTTC.

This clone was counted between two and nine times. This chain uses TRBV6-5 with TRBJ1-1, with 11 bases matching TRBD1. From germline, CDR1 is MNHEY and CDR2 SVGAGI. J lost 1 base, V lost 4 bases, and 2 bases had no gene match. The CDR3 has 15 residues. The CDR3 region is CASSWTGGGNTEAFF. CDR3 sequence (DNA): TGTGCCAGCAGTTGGACAGGGGGCGGGAACACTGAAGCTTTCTTT.

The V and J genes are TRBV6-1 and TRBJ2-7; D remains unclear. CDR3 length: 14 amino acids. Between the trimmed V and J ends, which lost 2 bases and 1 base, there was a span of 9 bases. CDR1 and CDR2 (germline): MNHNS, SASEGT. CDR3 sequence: CASSEPARSYEQYF. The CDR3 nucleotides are TGTGCCAGCAGTGAACCGGCGCGGTCCTACGAGCAGTACTTC.

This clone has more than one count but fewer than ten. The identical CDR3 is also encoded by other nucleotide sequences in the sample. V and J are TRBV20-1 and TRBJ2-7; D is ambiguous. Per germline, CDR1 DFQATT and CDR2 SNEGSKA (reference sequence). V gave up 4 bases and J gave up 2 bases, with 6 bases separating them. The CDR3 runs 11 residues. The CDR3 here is CSANRAYEQYF. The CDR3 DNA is TGCAGTGCTAACAGAGCCTACGAGCAGTACTTC.

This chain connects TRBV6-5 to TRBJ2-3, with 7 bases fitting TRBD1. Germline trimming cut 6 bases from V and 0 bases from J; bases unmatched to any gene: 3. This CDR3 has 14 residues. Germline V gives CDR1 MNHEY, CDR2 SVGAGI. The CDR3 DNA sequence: TGTGCCAGCAGACCGGGACAGAGCACAGATACGCAGTATTTT. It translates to CASRPGQSTDTQYF.

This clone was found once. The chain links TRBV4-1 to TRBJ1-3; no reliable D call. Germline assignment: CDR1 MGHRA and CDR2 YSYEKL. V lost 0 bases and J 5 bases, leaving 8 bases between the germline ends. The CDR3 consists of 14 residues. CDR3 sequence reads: CASSQERVRNTIYF. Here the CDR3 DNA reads TGCGCCAGCAGCCAAGAGCGGGTTAGAAACACCATATATTTT.

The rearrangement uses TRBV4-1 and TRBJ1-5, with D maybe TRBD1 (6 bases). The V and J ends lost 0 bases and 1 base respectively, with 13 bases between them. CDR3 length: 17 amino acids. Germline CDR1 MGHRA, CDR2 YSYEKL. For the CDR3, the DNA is TGCGCCAGCAGCCAAGACGGGACACTTGTAAGCAATCAGCCCCAGCATTTT. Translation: CASSQDGTLVSNQPQHF.

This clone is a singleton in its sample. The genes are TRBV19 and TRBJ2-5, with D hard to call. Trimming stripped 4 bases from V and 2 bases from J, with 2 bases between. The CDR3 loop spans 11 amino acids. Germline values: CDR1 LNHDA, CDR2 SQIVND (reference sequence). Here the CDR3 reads CASSTQETQYF. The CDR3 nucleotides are TGTGCCAGTAGTACTCAAGAGACCCAGTACTTC.